This paragraph reports one T cell receptor (beta chain). This clone was observed a few times. What this receptor recognizes is not known. Base qualities are missing; no much larger clone stands one base away. Library preparation was by the immunoSEQ multiplex PCR assay. For the multiplex PCR, a mixture combining 60 forward primers for TCR Vbeta segments and 13 reverse primers for TCR Jbeta segments was used. The CDR3 region of rearranged TCR beta genes was amplified from genomic DNA by a multiplex PCR assay. The Illumina HiSeq System was used to sequence the amplified TCR beta libraries as 87-base-pair reads. The study's processing was this. In a later analysis, 77 million or so unique TCR beta chains were counted across the 690 or so repertoires, and roughly 10 million of these chains were shared by at least two donors. A nearest-neighbor algorithm error-corrected the raw reads and collapsed the reads into unique sequences, merging closely related sequences to remove PCR and sequencing errors. Alignment of CDR3 sequences to IMGT reference sequences was used to assign V, D and J gene segments. For a sequence to be retained, at least a six-nucleotide match to both a V gene segment and a J gene segment was required. Rearrangements were called productive when the CDR3 lacked stop codons and stayed in frame with V and J; all others were non-productive. CDR3 was defined by IMGT convention, running from the second conserved V-encoded cysteine to the conserved J-encoded phenylalanine. In an earlier analysis of roughly 580 of the donors, sequences lacking an unambiguous match to a single V gene segment were excluded. An earlier analysis of a few hundred of the donors called V segments functional above 56.7% productive rearrangements and segregating when the between-donor standard deviation exceeded 5%. A statistical classification framework was built to diagnose cytomegalovirus status from the catalog of TCR beta chain sequences. V and J gene assignment, in a later analysis, came from comparing TCR nucleotide sequences with IMGT/GENE-DB human TR gene sequences. In a later analysis, CDR3 sequences and most-parsimonious VDJ recombination scenarios were assigned using the TCRdist pipeline. In a later analysis, every TCR beta chain was defined by the combination of its CDR3 amino acid sequence and its V-gene family, and reads without a unique V-gene family were dropped. As a way to deal with suspected cross-contamination and a sequencing artifact, a later analysis dropped roughly 600 nucleotide sequences that were highly shared and had low generation probability. In a later analysis, a clonal expansion index was calculated for each public chain from normalized within-repertoire ranks of inferred template counts. Generation probabilities in a later analysis came from a VDJ recombination model fitted to out-of-frame rearrangements, and those results were checked against IGoR. Hypergeometric tests were used in a later analysis to score TCR-TCR, TCR-HLA and TCR-CMV co-occurrence, with a repertoire-size bias correction applied to the TCR pairs. A later analysis estimated false discovery rates by permuting HLA or CMV assignments 20 times. In a later analysis, co-occurring TCRs were grouped using DBSCAN, with TCRdist sequence similarity added in when clustering inside HLA-allele-positive subsets. Repertoires with fewer than 30,000 or more than 120,000 public chains, plus five repertoires with anomalous nucleotide sharing, were excluded from co-occurrence clustering. The table comes from immuneACCESS by way of TCRdb, which keeps in-frame sequences with V and J called. Part of the clones is missing from these tables; in studies checked, under half for an unresolved V gene and the rest for unknown reasons. Clone size and the V and J calls come from that table; the DNA yielded D and trimming. This sample holds 180,000 or so clones; 82% were observed only once. Approximately 1.5% of the sample rests with the top ten.

In total, over 600 healthy bone marrow donors made up the cohort. All cohort members were sampled while nominally healthy, although unrecorded immune exposures were likely present. The donor tested CMV seronegative, placing the donor among the 350 to 400 seronegative members of the cohort. Every donor gave a peripheral blood sample, and the peripheral blood mononuclear cells from that sample were used for TCR beta sequencing. Genomic DNA was extracted from the blood cell samples with the Qiagen DNeasy Blood Extraction Kit. The source of the sample is a study of cytomegalovirus exposure and HLA in healthy donors (dated by TCRdb to the late 2010s). Turning to the overall study: An earlier analysis of some 500 of the donors reported about 250 Gb of sequence data and more than 90 million unique TCR beta sequences from around 200 million T cells. An early release covering 550 to 700 HLA-typed donors comprised approximately 300 gigabases of sequencing data and around 86 million unique TCR sequences. Among the roughly 400 genotyped donors, 75% to 90% belonged to the genetic ancestry cluster associated with self-reported Caucasian donors. The study aimed to test whether signatures of past pathogen exposure could be identified by cataloging public T cell receptors. The T cell repertoires of under 700 subjects were profiled by immunosequencing and related to cytomegalovirus serostatus. In addition to the first cohort of 666 subjects, a separate validation cohort of over 90 different subjects was used. To predict cytomegalovirus infection status, the study combined high-throughput TCR immunosequencing, statistical association of individual TCRs with disease status, and machine learning. To study patterns of TCR occurrence, a later analysis re-analyzed previously published TCR beta repertoires from around 670 donors and added high-resolution HLA genotyping. In the later analysis, no new phenotypic data were used to find candidate immune exposures; instead, reliance was placed on TCR beta sequences and their occurrence across donors. In an earlier analysis of 500 to 650 of the donors, high-throughput TCR beta sequencing was used to judge whether each TCR beta V gene segment behaved as functional or pseudogenic. Donor age, sex, ethnicity and CMV serostatus were collected together with the repertoire data. In a later genetic analysis, genome-wide SNP genotypes for about three fifths of the roughly 670 donors were used, and that subset was treated as a discovery cohort. All discovery cohort repertoires had been generated using a single sequencing platform. Class I and class II HLA loci were covered by the typing at four-digit resolution. Typing coverage varied by locus: 629-630 donors for A, B, C, DRB1 and DQB1; approximately 520 for DQA1; 606 for DPA1; around 450 for DPB1. About 5 DR-DQ haplotypes were handled as single units for association and clustering, since linkage in the cohort was strong. Across under 500 genotyped donors of the cohort, an average of about 220,000 unique TCR beta nucleotide sequences per donor were sequenced, and 15% to 20% of those sequences were non-productive. Broader findings and caveats from the paper: The study listed approximately 160 TCR beta chains as associated with cytomegalovirus. HLA typing was unavailable for some donors at each locus, so association tests used only the typed subset. A later analysis reported that several top co-occurrence clusters appeared linked to parvovirus B19, influenza, CMV and Epstein-Barr virus. Strong co-occurrence of HLA alleles, especially DR and DQ, made assigning TCR associations to individual alleles difficult. Some IMGT-functional V segments, including TRBV6-2 and TRBV6-3, could not be distinguished by the 87-base-pair reads and were therefore excluded. Linkage disequilibrium might explain the correlated functional status among segregating V segments, but an unknown experimental factor could not be excluded. The only immune exposure information available for the cohort was CMV serostatus. In a later analysis, HLA-associated TCR beta chains showed more clonal expansion and lower generation probabilities than non-associated chains that were equally common. The classifier was reported to diagnose cytomegalovirus status with high specificity and sensitivity in both the original and validation cohorts. The presence/absence analyses assumed that sequencing depth was roughly uniform across donors, and that assumption may not be true. A cluster of highly shared sequence variants was judged likely to represent a technical artifact of the sequencing pipeline. In a later genetic analysis, a missense DCLRE1C variant was associated with V-gene and J-gene trimming of TCR beta chains, and the association was replicated in an independent cohort. In vitro tests confirmed that a few of the cytomegalovirus-associated TCR beta chains recognize cytomegalovirus antigens. A later analysis associated 15,000 to 20,000 TCR beta sequences with specific HLA alleles at a false discovery rate of 0.05. An earlier analysis of some 590 of the donors showed that most TCR beta V segments appeared in productive rearrangements either about 87% or about 30% of the time, which broadly matched IMGT annotations. The authors suggested that the approach could potentially be generalized to other disease states and immunological phenotypes. Across donors, most TCR sequences were observed very rarely, whereas some public TCRs were present in many individuals. According to a later genetic analysis, donors in an Asian-associated ancestry cluster had fewer N-insertions in productive TCRs than the approximately 650-donor mean. In a later analysis, most CMV-associated TCR beta chains were found to appear HLA-restricted, with HLA associations seemingly driven largely by CMV exposure. In a later analysis, TCR association rates were found to vary across HLA loci, with the most associated TCRs seen for DRB1 alleles and the fewest for HLA-C alleles. The cohort was sequenced for TCR beta chains only, and without alpha or paired-chain data the features that could be detected were limited. The earlier analysis of some 560 of the donors excluded 15 to 20 rarely observed V segments, including chromosome 9 orphons, because counts were too low. A further reported finding was that TCR beta sequences accurately predicted the HLA-A and HLA-B alleles for most subjects in the first cohort.

From the cysteine through the phenylalanine, the CDR3 covers 14 amino acids. Just CDR3 DNA is preserved here, 42 bases in frame from base 1. Trimming at the junction amounts to 0 bases on V and 3 bases on J, and the germline ends lie 9 bases apart. According to the germline V gene, CDR1 reads SGHTA and CDR2 reads FQGTGA. This sequence was found in a male donor in good health and CMV-seronegative. This chain joins TRBV7-3 to TRBJ2-7, and perhaps TRBD2 as D gene, on 6 matching bases. Sequencing was carried out using PBMCs. CDR3 reads: CASSLTGGLYEQYF. In nucleotides, the sequence is TGTGCCAGCAGCTTAACGGGAGGACTCTACGAGCAGTACTTC.